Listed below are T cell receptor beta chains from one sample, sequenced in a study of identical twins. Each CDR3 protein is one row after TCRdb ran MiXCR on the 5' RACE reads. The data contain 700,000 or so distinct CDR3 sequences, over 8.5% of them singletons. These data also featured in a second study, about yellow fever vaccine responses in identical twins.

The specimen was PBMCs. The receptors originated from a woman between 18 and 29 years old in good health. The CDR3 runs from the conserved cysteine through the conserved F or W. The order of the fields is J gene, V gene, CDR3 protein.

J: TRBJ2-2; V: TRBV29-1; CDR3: CSVDEGTGELFF
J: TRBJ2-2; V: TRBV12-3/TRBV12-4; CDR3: CASSLITANTGELFF
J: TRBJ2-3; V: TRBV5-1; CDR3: CASSVEGQGDTQYF
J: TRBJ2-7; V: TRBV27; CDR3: CASTGKAAGYEQYF
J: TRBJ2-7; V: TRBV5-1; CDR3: CASSLESGQYSYEQYF
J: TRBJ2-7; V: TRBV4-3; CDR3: CASSQDSPVIAGGLFEQYF
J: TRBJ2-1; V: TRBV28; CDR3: CASSLALGARGVYNEQFF
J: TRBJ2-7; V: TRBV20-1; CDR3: CSASPPGVYEQYF
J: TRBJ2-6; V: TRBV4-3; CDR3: CASSQDLHSGANVLTF
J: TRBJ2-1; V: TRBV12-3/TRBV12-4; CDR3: CASSLPRTRVFNEQFF
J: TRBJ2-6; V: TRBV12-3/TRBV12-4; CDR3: CASSLGKWSVDNILTF
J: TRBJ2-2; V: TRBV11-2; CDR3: CASSLESARWNDTGELFF
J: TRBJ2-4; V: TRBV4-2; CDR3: CASSQGVLGLAGNLAKNIQYF
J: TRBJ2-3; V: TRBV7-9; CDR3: CASSPENTDTQYF
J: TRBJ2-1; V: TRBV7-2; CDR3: CASRPSGGVNEQFF
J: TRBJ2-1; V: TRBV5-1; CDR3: CASSLGTKYNEQFF
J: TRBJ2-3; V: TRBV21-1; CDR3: CASSKTPRTDTQYF
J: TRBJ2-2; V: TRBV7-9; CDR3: CASSLPAAGELFF
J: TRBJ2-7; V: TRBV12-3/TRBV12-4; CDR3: CASSRRQGAGSYEQYF
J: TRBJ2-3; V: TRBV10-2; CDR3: CASSRSSGRVQDTQYF
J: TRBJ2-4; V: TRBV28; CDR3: CASSTFGTSGGTKNIQYF
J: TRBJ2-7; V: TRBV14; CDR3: CANRSPVEQYF
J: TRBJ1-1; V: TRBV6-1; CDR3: CASRPGQWNTEAFF
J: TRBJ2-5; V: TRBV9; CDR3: CASSVQGASGEETQYF
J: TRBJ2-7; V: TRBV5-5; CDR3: CASSTPTGSSYEQYF
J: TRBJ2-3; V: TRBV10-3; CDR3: CAISYSGGPSTDTQYF
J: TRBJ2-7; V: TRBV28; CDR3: CASSAGTIPYEQYF
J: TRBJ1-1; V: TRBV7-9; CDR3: CASSTLRDTEAFF
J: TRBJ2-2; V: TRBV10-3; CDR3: CAITPIAGMNTGELFF
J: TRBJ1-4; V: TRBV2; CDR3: CASRREGSGEKLFF
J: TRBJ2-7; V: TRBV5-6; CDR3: CASSPGHLSYEQYF
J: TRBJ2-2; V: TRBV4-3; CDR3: CASSHLRVPLDPGELFF
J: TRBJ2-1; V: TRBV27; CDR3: CASGRTSGNYNEQFF
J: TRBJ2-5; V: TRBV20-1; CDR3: CSARDAGQGDGETQYF
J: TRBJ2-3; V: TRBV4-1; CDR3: CASSQEVRTDTQYF
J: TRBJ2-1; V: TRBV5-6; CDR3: CASSFSWTGGNEQFF
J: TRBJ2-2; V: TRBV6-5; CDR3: CASSYEIEREAGELFF
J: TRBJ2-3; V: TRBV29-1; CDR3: CSAHPLLPGPDTQYF
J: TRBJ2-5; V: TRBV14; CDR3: CASRKRGRETQYF
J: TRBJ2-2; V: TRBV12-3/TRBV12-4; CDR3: CAFSFATTTGVKTGELFF
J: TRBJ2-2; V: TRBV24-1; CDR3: CATSAAEKGTGELFF
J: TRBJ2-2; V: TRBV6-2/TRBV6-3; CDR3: CATRLTGSTGELFF
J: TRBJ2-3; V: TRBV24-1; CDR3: CATSDLMRELRTDTQYF
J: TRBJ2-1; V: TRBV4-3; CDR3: CASSQSPGTPTYNEQFF
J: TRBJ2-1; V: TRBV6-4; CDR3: CASSAWGGANYNEQFF
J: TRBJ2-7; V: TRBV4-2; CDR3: CASSADSRSYEQYF
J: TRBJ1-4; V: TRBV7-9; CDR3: CASSRQGNEKLFF
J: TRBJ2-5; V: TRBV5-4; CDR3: CASKERGGRKETQYF
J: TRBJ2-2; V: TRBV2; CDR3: CASRTTGLTGELFF
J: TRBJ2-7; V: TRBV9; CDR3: CASSSGVRNEQYF
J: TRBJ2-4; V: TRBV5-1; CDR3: CASSPGSSNIQYF
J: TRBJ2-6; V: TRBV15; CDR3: CATSRPQGSFSGANVLTF
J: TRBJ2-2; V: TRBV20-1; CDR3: CSAPGGDRWNTGELFF
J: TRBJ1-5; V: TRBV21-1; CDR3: CASSKVARGNQPQHF
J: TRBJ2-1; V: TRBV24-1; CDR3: CATRGTAYNEQFF
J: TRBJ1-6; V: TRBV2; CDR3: CASSVGPAMPLHF
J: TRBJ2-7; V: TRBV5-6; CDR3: CASSLMGLAVYEQYF
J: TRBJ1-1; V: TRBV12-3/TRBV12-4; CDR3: CASSLWVNTEAFF
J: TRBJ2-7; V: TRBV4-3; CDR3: CASSQEIGLLGHEQYF